This record concerns one T cell receptor beta chain sequence. Antigen unknown. Per sample, the assay covered roughly 10^5 TCR templates. Clones were sequenced by immunoSEQ multiplex PCR, and TCRdb holds only the in-frame ones, with some missing. The sample carries about 100,000 clones, around 92% recorded once. Looked up from germline, CDR1 is MNHNS and CDR2 is SASEGT. V was pared by 8 bases and J by 4 bases, with 15 bases between. The CDR3 covers 14 residues. This entry is derived from a study of siplizumab effects on memory and regulatory T cells. Study observations and caveats: Sequences below about 10^-5 frequency were poorly captured, and few alloreactive clones mapped to unstimulated subsets. Siplizumab significantly reduced alloreactive sequences traceable to unstimulated CD4+ memory cells. Apparently more diverse than memory cells, naive T cells also seemed major alloresponse contributors.

The source material was CD4+ T cells sorted from blood. The source of this sequence is a human donor in good health. This chain links TRBV6-1 with TRBJ1-5, with D maybe TRBD1 (5 bases). DNA of the CDR3: TGTGCCAGCTGGGGGTGGGGAGGGAATCAGCCCCAGCATTTT. It codes for CASWGWGGNQPQHF.